This T cell receptor beta chain was sequenced for a study of T cells in localized non-small cell lung cancer. Notes on the study in general: When the top 100 tumor clones were examined, a median about 60 of them also appeared in the adjacent lung, which was paired and uninvolved. Peak T cell clonality was found in uninvolved adjacent lung, exceeding tumor. Heterogeneity remains possible because sequencing was limited to only one tumor region.

Repertoires were generated with immunoSEQ multiplex PCR, while TCRdb's copy carries only in-frame clones and drops some. The table includes approximately 89,000 clones, about 78% detected once. This clone appeared a few times. The antigen is not known. Germline CDR1 is ENHRY and CDR2 is SYGVKD. V was cut by 6 bases and J by 2 bases, with 7 bases left in between. CDR3 length: 12 amino acids. V and J are TRBV10-3 and TRBJ1-1; TRBD1 might be the D (5 bases). This clonotype was sampled from a man aged 40 to 70 with stage II squamous cell lung carcinoma. The material was PBMCs, obtained before any cancer treatment. The CDR3 reads CAISRDNTEAFF. The DNA for the CDR3 is TGTGCCATCAGCAGGGATAACACTGAAGCTTTCTTT.